This TCR beta chain was sequenced in a study of CDR3 diversity in severe acne. Using its own MiXCR run on the PCR reads, TCRdb lists one record per CDR3 protein. The data show tens of thousands of distinct CDR3 sequences, roughly 51% seen once. The table lists this clonotype with many counts. Germline CDR1 and CDR2: SGDLS and YYNGEE. CDR3 length equals 18 residues. Trimming pared 0 bases from V and 2 bases from J, leaving 21 bases between. The TCR comes from a male donor in good health, without acne. Sequenced material: blood. The J gene is TRBJ2-7, the V gene TRBV9, with D maybe TRBD2 (5 bases). The CDR3 sequence: CASSVATGMGTWAYEQYF. Written as DNA, the CDR3 is TGTGCCAGCAGCGTAGCTACGGGGATGGGAACGTGGGCCTACGAGCAGTACTTC.